These T cell receptor beta chains were read from a single sample in a study of graft-versus-host responses after intestinal transplantation. Measured with immunoSEQ multiplex PCR; TCRdb has only the in-frame clones, and not every one. This table holds about 120,000 clones, over 75% found once. The antigens of these receptors remain unknown. This sample comprised unstimulated CD4+ T cells sorted from spleen or lymph node cells, obtained before intestinal transplant. The origin of the receptors is a human donor who received an intestinal transplant. Both conserved end residues are part of each CDR3. A D gene is named only where the DNA matches it firmly. Only some rows state a clone size, as once, few, many or a class for expanded clones.

CDR3 protein: CASSYGLAETQYF
CDR3 DNA: TGTGCCAGCAGCTATGGACTAGCAGAGACCCAGTACTTC
D gene: TRBD2
J gene: TRBJ2-5
V gene: TRBV5-6
clone size: few

CDR3 protein: CASSPGGNTEAFF
CDR3 DNA: TGTGCCAGCAGCCCAGGGGGAAACACTGAAGCTTTCTTT
D gene: TRBD1
J gene: TRBJ1-1
V gene: TRBV7-2
clone size: .

CDR3 protein: CASSLGTGSGANVLTF
CDR3 DNA: TGTGCCAGCAGCCTCGGGACAGGCTCTGGGGCCAACGTCCTGACTTTC
D gene: TRBD1
J gene: TRBJ2-6
V gene: TRBV7-6
clone size: .

CDR3 protein: CASSLVTTNEKLFF
CDR3 DNA: TGCGCCAGCAGCTTGGTTACAACTAATGAAAAACTGTTTTTT
D gene: .
J gene: TRBJ1-4
V gene: TRBV5-1
clone size: .

CDR3 protein: CASSRTGEKLFF
CDR3 DNA: TGTGCCAGCAGTCGGACAGGCGAAAAACTGTTTTTT
D gene: TRBD1
J gene: TRBJ1-4
V gene: TRBV6-5
clone size: few

CDR3 protein: CASSPGTGGQPQHF
CDR3 DNA: TGTGCCAGCAGTCCCGGGACAGGAGGTCAGCCCCAGCATTTT
D gene: TRBD1
J gene: TRBJ1-5
V gene: TRBV28
clone size: .

CDR3 protein: CASSSPGYGYTF
CDR3 DNA: TGTGCCAGCAGCTCGCCGGGTTATGGCTACACCTTC
D gene: .
J gene: TRBJ1-2
V gene: TRBV11-2
clone size: .

CDR3 protein: CATSRELRTGAQPQHF
CDR3 DNA: TGTGCCACCAGCAGAGAACTCAGGACAGGGGCCCAGCCCCAGCATTTT
D gene: TRBD1
J gene: TRBJ1-5
V gene: TRBV15
clone size: .

CDR3 protein: CASSLGQHNSPLHF
CDR3 DNA: TGTGCCAGCAGTTTAGGGCAGCATAATTCACCCCTCCACTTT
D gene: .
J gene: TRBJ1-6
V gene: TRBV27
clone size: .

CDR3 protein: CASSPRQGSIPYEQYF
CDR3 DNA: TGCGCCAGCAGCCCCCGACAGGGATCTATTCCCTACGAGCAGTACTTC
D gene: TRBD1
J gene: TRBJ2-7
V gene: TRBV10-1
clone size: .

CDR3 protein: CASTLTKTSLETQYF
CDR3 DNA: TGTGCCAGCACCCTAACAAAGACTAGTCTAGAGACCCAGTACTTC
D gene: .
J gene: TRBJ2-5
V gene: TRBV2
clone size: .

CDR3 protein: CASSGTRGLNEQFF
CDR3 DNA: TGTGCCAGTAGTGGCACTAGAGGATTGAATGAGCAGTTCTTC
D gene: .
J gene: TRBJ2-1
V gene: TRBV19
clone size: .

CDR3 protein: CAWSLRESTDTQYF
CDR3 DNA: TGTGCCTGGAGTTTGAGGGAAAGTACAGATACGCAGTATTTT
D gene: .
J gene: TRBJ2-3
V gene: TRBV30
clone size: .

CDR3 protein: CSVGQGVGDGELFF
CDR3 DNA: TGCAGCGTTGGGCAGGGGGTTGGGGACGGGGAGCTGTTTTTT
D gene: TRBD1
J gene: TRBJ2-2
V gene: TRBV29-1
clone size: .

CDR3 protein: CASSLVAGGYEQYF
CDR3 DNA: TGTGCCAGCAGTTTAGTGGCGGGAGGCTACGAGCAGTACTTC
D gene: TRBD2
J gene: TRBJ2-7
V gene: TRBV28
clone size: .

CDR3 protein: CATSRDFVQPQHF
CDR3 DNA: TGTGCCACCAGCAGAGATTTCGTTCAGCCCCAGCATTTT
D gene: .
J gene: TRBJ1-5
V gene: TRBV15
clone size: .